Below, one T cell receptor beta chain is given with its context. No antigen is known for it. This sample was included in a study of T cells in Graves' hyperthyroidism and ophthalmopathy. At the level of the study: At initial diagnosis, before any treatment had begun, peripheral blood was obtained.

TCR beta CDR3 regions were amplified from RNA transcripts. First-round RT-PCR with HTBI primers amplified the TCR CDR3 region. TCRdb used MiXCR to reprocess the multiplex PCR reads, holding one entry per CDR3 protein. The table lists around 600,000 distinct CDR3 sequences, 14% of them singletons. Whole-study results and caveats: A model built on 13 V-J features separated ophthalmopathy from stable hyperthyroidism.

In making diagnoses, clinical symptoms, serum thyroxine and TRAb, thyroid ultrasound and orbital computed tomography were all used. The CDR3 runs to 16 residues. Germline V gene sequence: CDR1 LNHDA, CDR2 SQIVND (reference sequence). J gave up 7 bases and V 9 bases, and 15 bases lay outside the gene matches. Sample: blood. This sequence originates from a woman between 18 and 29 years old with Graves' ophthalmopathy. The rearrangement uses TRBV19 and TRBJ2-1, with 10 nucleotides matching TRBD2. The CDR3 here is CASRRSRTSGLNEQFF. The CDR3 DNA is TGTGCCAGCCGTCGGTCCCGGACTAGCGGCTTAAATGAGCAGTTCTTC.